This T cell receptor beta chain was obtained from a study of blood T cell repertoires in COVID-19. This CDR3 has 13 amino acids. V lost 2 bases to trimming and J lost 10 bases; unmatched junction nucleotides: 5. Germline lookup yields CDR1 SGHTA and CDR2 FQGNSA. This clone turned up a few times. The repertoire was sequenced with immunoSEQ multiplex PCR; TCRdb's copy has only in-frame clones and lacks some. This sample yields approximately 160,000 clones, of which roughly four fifths are seen a single time; around 9.9% belongs to the top ten. This chain joins TRBV7-2 and TRBJ2-1; 7 nucleotides line up with TRBD2. The clonotype was recovered from a human donor in a cohort sampled during active COVID-19. Sequencing was done on a sample of peripheral blood. The CDR3 region has the DNA TGTGCCAGCAGCTTAAGGGGAGGGCGGGAGCAGTTCTTC. Residues: CASSLRGGREQFF.